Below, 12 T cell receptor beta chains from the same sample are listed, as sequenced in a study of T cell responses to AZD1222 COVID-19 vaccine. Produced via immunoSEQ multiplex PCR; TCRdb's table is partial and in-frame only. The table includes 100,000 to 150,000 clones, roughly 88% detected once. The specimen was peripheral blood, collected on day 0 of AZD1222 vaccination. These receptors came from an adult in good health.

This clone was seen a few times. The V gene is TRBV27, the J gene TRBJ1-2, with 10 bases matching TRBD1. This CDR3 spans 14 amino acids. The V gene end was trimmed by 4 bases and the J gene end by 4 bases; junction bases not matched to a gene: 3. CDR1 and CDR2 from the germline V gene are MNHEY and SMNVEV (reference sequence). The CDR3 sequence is CASSSRDRGYGYTF. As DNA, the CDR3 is TGTGCCAGCAGTTCTCGGGACAGGGGCTATGGCTACACCTTC.

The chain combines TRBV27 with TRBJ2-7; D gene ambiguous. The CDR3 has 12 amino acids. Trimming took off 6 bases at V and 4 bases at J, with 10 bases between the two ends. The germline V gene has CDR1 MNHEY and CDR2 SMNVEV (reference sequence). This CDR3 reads CASRSFRYEQYF. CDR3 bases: TGTGCCAGCAGATCCTTCAGGTACGAGCAGTACTTC.

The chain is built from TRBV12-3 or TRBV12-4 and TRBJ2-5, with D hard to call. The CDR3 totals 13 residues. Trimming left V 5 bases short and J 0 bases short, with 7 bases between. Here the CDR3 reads CASSLGNQETQYF. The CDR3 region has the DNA TGTGCCAGCAGTCTGGGGAACCAAGAGACCCAGTACTTC.

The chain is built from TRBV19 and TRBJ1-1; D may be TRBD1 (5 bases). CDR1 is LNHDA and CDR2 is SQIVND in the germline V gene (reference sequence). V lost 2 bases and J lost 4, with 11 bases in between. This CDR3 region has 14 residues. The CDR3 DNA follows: TGTGCCAGTAGTATAACGTGGGGGGGCACTGAAGCTTTCTTT. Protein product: CASSITWGGTEAFF.

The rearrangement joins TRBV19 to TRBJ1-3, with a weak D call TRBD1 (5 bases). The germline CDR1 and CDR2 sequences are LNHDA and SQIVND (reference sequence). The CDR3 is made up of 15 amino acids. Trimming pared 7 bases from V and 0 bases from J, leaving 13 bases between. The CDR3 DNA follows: TGTGCCAGTACCTGGGACGGAAGCTCTGGAAACACCATATATTTT. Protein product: CASTWDGSSGNTIYF.

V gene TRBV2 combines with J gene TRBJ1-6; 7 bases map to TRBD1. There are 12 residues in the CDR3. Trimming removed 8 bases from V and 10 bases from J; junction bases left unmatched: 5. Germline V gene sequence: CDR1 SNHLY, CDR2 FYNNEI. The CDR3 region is CASQRGQSPLHF. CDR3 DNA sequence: TGTGCCAGCCAGAGGGGGCAATCACCCCTCCACTTT.

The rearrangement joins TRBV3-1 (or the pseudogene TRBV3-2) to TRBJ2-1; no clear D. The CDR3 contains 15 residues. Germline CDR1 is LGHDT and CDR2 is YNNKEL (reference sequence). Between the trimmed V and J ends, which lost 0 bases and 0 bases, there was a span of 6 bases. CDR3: CASSQEPGSYNEQFF. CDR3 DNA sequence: TGTGCCAGCAGCCAAGAGCCGGGCTCCTACAATGAGCAGTTCTTC.

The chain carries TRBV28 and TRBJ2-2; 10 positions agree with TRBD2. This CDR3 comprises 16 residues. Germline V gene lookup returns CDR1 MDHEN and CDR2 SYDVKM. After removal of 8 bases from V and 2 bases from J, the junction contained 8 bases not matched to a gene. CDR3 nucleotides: TGTGCCAGCCACGCTCTAGCGGGGGTTAACACCGGGGAGCTGTTTTTT. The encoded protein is CASHALAGVNTGELFF.

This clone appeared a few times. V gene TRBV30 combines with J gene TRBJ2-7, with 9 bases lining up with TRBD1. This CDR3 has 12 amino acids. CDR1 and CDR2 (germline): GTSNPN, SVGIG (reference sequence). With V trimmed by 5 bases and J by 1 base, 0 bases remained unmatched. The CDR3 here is CAWGTGSYEQYF. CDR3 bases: TGTGCCTGGGGGACAGGGTCCTACGAGCAGTACTTC.

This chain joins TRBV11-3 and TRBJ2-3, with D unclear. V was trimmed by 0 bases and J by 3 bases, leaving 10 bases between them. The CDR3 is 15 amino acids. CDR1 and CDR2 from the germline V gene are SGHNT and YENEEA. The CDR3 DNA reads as TGTGCCAGCAGCTTAGACCGTGATTTGACAGATACGCAGTATTTT. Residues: CASSLDRDLTDTQYF.

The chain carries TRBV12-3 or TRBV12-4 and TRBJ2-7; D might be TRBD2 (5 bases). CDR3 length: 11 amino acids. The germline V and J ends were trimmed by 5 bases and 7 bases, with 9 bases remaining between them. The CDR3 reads CASSKPGEQYF. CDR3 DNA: TGTGCCAGCAGTAAACCGGGGGAGCAGTACTTC.

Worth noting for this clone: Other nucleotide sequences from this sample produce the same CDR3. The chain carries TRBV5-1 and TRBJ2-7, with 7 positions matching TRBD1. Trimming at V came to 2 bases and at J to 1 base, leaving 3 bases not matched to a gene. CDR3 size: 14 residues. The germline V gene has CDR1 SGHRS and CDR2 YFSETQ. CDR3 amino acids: CASSLGTASYEQYF. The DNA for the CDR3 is TGCGCCAGCAGCTTAGGGACAGCTTCCTACGAGCAGTACTTC.